This T cell receptor beta chain was documented in a study of T cell responses to AZD1222 COVID-19 vaccine. Study-level points and caveats: Only 5 to 7 individuals given AZD1222 were seropositive at baseline. Among the donors, most were white British and more were female, and clonal diversity was possibly underestimated. Scientists sampled the repertoires only once the peak T cell response had passed. Close to half of all spike-specific TCRs reportedly target regions of the variants that are unmutated.

Sequenced by immunoSEQ multiplex PCR; TCRdb stores in-frame clones only, minus some. Here the sample spans 190,000 or so clones, approximately 95% being singletons. Trimming stripped 0 bases from V and 2 bases from J, with 5 bases between. The CDR3 has 13 residues. The germline CDR1 and CDR2 sequences are SGHRS and YFSETQ. This clone was found a few times. Its antigen remains unidentified. The sequence came from an adult who received the AZD1222 COVID-19 vaccine. The chain carries TRBV5-1 and TRBJ2-5, with unresolved D. The starting material was peripheral blood, obtained 28 days after the second AZD1222 dose. Written as DNA, the CDR3 is TGCGCCAGCAGCTTGGACACACAAGAGACCCAGTACTTC. The encoded protein is CASSLDTQETQYF.